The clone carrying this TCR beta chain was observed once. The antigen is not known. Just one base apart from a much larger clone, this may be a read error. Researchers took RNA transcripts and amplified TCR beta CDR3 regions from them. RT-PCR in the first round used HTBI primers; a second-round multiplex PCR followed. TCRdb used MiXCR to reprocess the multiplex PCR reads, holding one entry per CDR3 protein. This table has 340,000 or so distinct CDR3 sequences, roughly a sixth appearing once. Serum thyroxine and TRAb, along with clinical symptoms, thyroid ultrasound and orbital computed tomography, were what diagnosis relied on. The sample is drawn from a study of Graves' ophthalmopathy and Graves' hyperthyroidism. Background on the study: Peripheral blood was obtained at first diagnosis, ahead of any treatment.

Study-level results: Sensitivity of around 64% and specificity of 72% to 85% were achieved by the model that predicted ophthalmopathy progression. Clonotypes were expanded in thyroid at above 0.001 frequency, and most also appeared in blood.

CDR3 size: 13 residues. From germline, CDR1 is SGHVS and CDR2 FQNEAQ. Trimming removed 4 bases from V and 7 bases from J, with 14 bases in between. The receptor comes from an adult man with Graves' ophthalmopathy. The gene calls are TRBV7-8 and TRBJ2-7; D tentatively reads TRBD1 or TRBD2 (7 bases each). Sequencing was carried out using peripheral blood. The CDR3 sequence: CASSSGGVWEQYF. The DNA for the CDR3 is TGTGCCAGCAGCTCAGGGGGGGTCTGGGAGCAGTACTTC.